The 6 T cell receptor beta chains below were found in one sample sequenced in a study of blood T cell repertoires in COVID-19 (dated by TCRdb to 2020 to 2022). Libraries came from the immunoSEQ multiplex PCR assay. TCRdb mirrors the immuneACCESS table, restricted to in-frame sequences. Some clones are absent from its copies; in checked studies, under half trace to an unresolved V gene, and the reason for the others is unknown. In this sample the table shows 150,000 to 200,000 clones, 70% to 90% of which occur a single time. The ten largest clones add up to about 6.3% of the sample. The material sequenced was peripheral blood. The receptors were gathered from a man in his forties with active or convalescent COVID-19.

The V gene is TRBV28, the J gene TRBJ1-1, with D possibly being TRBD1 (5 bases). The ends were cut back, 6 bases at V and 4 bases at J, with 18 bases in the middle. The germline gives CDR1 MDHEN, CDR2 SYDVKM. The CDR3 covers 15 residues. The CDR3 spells CASRPPTGPGTEAFF. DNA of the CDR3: TGTGCCAGCAGACCTCCTACAGGCCCGGGCACTGAAGCTTTCTTT.

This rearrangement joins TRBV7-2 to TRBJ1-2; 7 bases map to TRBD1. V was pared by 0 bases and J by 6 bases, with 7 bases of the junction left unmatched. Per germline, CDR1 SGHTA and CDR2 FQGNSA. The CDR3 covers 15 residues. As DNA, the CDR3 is TGTGCCAGCAGCTTAGCGACCAGACAGGGCCATGGCTACACCTTC. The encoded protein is CASSLATRQGHGYTF.

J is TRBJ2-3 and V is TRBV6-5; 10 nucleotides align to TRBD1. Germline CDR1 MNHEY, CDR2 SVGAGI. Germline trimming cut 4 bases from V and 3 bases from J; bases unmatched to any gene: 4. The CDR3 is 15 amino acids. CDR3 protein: CASSSPGQGTDTQYF. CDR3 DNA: TGTGCCAGCAGTTCTCCGGGACAGGGGACAGATACGCAGTATTTT.

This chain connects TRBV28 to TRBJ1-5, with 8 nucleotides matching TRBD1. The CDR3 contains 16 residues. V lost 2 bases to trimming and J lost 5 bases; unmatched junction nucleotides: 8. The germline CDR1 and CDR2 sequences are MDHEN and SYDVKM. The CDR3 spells CASSLMTGVNYQPQHF. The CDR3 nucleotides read TGTGCCAGCAGTTTAATGACAGGGGTCAATTATCAGCCCCAGCATTTT.

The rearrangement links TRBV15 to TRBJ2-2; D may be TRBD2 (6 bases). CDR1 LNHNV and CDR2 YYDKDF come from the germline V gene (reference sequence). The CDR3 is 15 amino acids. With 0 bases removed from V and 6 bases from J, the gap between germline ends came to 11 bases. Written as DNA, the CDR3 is TGTGCCACCAGCAGAGATGCGGGACCCTCCGGGGAGCTGTTTTTT. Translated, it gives CATSRDAGPSGELFF.

CDR3 sequence reads: CASSLDGGAVIVGNQPQHF. DNA for the CDR3: TGTGCCAGCAGCTTGGACGGGGGGGCCGTTATAGTCGGCAATCAGCCCCAGCATTTT. This chain uses TRBV5-7 with TRBJ1-5; maybe TRBD1 (6 bases). TRBV5-7 is classed as an ORF, of uncertain function. The CDR3 loop spans 19 amino acids. The germline V and J ends were trimmed by 0 bases and 2 bases, with 21 bases remaining between them.